A selection of T cell receptor beta chains follows, all from one sample in a study of T cell responses to AZD1222 COVID-19 vaccine. Clones were read by immunoSEQ multiplex PCR, and TCRdb kept only the in-frame ones, dropping some. The data show 180,000 or so clones, approximately 95% seen once. Sequenced material: peripheral blood, taken on day 0 of AZD1222 vaccination. Receptors originate from an adult in good health. Both conserved end residues are trimmed from each CDR3.

v_call	j_call	cdr3_aa
TRBV5-1	TRBJ2-5	ASSLDAGREYQETQY
TRBV7-9	TRBJ1-2	ASTRRDSDYT
TRBV10-3	TRBJ2-7	ATLAGTSYEQY
TRBV7-9	TRBJ2-1	ASSITGRDRGLNEQF
TRBV5-5	TRBJ1-5	ASSWWGDGGNQPQH
TRBV6-2/TRBV6-3	TRBJ2-7	ASSPPRPIRGNEQY
TRBV5-1	TRBJ2-1	ASSLDRVSSNEQF
TRBV5-1	TRBJ1-1	ASSLVWLGNTEAF
TRBV10-2	TRBJ2-1	ASRAGTGAYNEQF
TRBV2	TRBJ2-2	ASSLLGLGATGELF
TRBV18	TRBJ1-5	ASSPETGNQPQH
TRBV6-5	TRBJ2-7	ASSQGFAREQY
TRBV27	TRBJ1-1	ASSLSYRGGRGRTEAF
TRBV6-4	TRBJ2-1	ASSDGGSSDEQF
TRBV15	TRBJ2-1	ATSSLAGGSYNEQF
TRBV4-1	TRBJ1-1	ASSPSWGYGNTEAF
TRBV7-9	TRBJ1-5	ASSLGGGGQPQH
TRBV13	TRBJ1-2	ASSLGGQGLNYGYT